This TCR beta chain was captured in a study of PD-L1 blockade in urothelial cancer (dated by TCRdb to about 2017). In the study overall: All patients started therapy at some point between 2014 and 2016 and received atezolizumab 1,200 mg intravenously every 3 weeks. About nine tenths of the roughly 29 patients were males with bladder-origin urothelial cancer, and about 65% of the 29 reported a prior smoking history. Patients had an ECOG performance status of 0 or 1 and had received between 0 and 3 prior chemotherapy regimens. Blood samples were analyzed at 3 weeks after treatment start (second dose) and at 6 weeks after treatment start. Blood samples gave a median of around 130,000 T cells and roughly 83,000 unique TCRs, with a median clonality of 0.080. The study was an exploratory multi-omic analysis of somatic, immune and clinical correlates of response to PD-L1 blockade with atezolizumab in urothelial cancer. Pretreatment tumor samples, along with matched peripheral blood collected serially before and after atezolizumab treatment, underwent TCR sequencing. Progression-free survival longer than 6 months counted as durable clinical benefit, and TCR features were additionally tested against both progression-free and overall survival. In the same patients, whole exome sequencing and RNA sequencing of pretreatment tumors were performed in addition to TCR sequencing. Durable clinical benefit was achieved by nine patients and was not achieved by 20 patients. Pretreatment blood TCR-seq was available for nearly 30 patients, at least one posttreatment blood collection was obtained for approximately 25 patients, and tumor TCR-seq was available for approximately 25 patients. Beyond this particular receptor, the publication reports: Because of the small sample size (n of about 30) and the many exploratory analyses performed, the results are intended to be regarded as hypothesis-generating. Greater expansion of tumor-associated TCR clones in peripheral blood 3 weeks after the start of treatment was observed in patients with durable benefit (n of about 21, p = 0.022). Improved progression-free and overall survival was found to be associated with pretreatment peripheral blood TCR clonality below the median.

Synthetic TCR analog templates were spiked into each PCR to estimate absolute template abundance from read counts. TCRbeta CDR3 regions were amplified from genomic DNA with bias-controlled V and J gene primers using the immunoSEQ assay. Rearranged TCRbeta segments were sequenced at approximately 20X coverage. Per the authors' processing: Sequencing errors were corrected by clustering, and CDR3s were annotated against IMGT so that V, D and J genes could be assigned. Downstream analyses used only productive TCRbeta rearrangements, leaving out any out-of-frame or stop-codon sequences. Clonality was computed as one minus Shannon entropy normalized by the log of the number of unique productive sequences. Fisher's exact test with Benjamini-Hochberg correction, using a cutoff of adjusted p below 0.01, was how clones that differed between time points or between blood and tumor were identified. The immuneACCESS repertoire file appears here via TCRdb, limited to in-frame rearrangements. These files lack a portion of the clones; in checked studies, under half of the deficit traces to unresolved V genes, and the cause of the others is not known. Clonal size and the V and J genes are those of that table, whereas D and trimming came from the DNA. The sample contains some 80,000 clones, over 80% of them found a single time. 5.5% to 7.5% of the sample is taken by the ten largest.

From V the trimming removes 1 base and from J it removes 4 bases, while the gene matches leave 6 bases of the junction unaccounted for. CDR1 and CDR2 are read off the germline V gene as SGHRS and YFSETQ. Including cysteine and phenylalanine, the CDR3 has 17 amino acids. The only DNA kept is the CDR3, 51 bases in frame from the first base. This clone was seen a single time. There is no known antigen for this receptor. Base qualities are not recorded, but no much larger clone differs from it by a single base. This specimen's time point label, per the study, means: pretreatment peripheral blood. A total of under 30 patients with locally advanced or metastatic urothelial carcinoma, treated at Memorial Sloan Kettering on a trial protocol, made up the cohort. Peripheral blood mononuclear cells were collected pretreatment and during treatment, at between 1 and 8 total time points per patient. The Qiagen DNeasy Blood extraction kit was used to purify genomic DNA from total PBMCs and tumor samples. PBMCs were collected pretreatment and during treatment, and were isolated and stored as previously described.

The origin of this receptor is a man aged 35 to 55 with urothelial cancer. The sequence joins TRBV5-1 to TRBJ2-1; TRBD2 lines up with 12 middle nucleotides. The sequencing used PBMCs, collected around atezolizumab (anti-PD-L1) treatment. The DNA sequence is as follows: TGCGCCAGCAGCTTGACGGACGGACTAGCGGGGTACAATGAGCAGTTCTTC. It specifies CASSLTDGLAGYNEQFF.